The rows below give T cell receptor beta chains drawn from one sample of a study of T-cell reconstitution after alpha-beta-depleted transplantation in children. TCRdb ran MiXCR on the PCR reads and lists one entry per CDR3 protein. Of roughly 400,000 distinct CDR3 sequences in the sample, over 40% were seen once. The sample in question was PBMCs, obtained before TCRalphabeta/CD19-depleted stem cell transplant. Receptors originate from a girl aged 2 to 9 with aplastic anemia, due to receive a stem cell transplant. The CDR3 runs from the conserved cysteine through the conserved F or W. Fields, in order: J gene, clone size, V gene, D gene, CDR3 protein, CDR3 DNA. D genes are given only for firm matches. The listing skips clone size in some rows; elsewhere it reads once, few, many or a size class.

TRBJ2-3	NA	TRBV28	NA	CASRDFVTDTQYF	TGTGCCAGTCGGGACTTCGTCACAGATACGCAGTATTTT
TRBJ1-2	many	TRBV5-1	TRBD1	CASRVDRGPYGYTF	TGCGCCAGCAGGGTCGACAGGGGGCCCTATGGCTACACCTTC
TRBJ1-2	NA	TRBV20-1	NA	CSASPRSRNYGYTF	TGCAGTGCTAGCCCCCGCAGCCGTAACTATGGCTACACCTTC
TRBJ2-3	many	TRBV3-1	NA	CASSVTETDTQYF	TGTGCCAGCAGCGTAACAGAAACAGATACGCAGTATTTT
TRBJ2-7	NA	TRBV6-5	NA	CATGGDPYEQYF	TGTGCCACAGGAGGGGACCCCTACGAGCAGTACTTC
TRBJ1-5	NA	TRBV15	NA	CATSRDQGLGQPQHF	TGTGCCACCAGCAGAGATCAGGGGTTAGGTCAGCCCCAGCATTTT
TRBJ1-4	NA	TRBV7-2	NA	CASSQADNEKLFF	TGTGCCAGCAGCCAGGCGGATAATGAAAAACTGTTTTTT
TRBJ1-5	few	TRBV20-1	NA	CSARDMRGRASNQPQHF	TGCAGTGCTAGAGATATGAGGGGTAGGGCTAGCAATCAGCCCCAGCATTTT
TRBJ1-3	once	TRBV29-1	NA	CSVGGSGNTIYF	TGCAGCGTTGGAGGCTCTGGAAACACCATATATTTT
TRBJ2-5	NA	TRBV6-5	TRBD1	CASSYRGPETQYF	TGTGCCAGCAGCTACAGGGGGCCAGAGACCCAGTACTTC
TRBJ2-1	NA	TRBV6-1	NA	CASSDLGDEQFF	TGTGCCAGCAGTGATCTGGGCGATGAGCAGTTCTTC
TRBJ2-1	few	TRBV14	TRBD2	CASSQTRVTSGSLYNEQFF	TGTGCCAGCAGCCAAACCAGGGTAACTAGCGGGAGTCTGTACAATGAGCAGTTCTTC
TRBJ2-5	many	TRBV7-6	NA	CASSPGRETQYF	TGTGCCAGCAGCCCTGGTAGGGAGACCCAGTACTTC
TRBJ2-1	NA	TRBV28	NA	CASRGMLAPYNEQFF	TGTGCCAGCCGCGGGATGCTAGCTCCATACAATGAGCAGTTCTTC
TRBJ2-3	NA	TRBV7-2	NA	CASSPAGRLGTDTQYF	TGTGCCAGCAGCCCGGCAGGTCGCCTTGGGACAGATACGCAGTATTTT
TRBJ2-1	NA	TRBV4-3	TRBD1	CASSPELGGGQGKFF	TGCGCCAGCAGCCCCGAATTAGGCGGGGGACAGGGAAAGTTCTTC
TRBJ2-3	once	TRBV12-3/TRBV12-4	NA	CASSFARDTQYF	TGTGCCAGCAGTTTTGCCCGAGATACGCAGTATTTT
TRBJ2-2	many	TRBV4-2	NA	CASRSETPPGELFF	TGTGCCAGCAGGTCGGAAACCCCTCCCGGGGAGCTGTTTTTT
TRBJ2-3	NA	TRBV7-9	NA	CASSPGRAADTQYF	TGTGCCAGCAGCCCAGGACGGGCGGCAGATACGCAGTATTTT
TRBJ2-3	few	TRBV6-5	NA	CASSSAGTSTDTQYF	TGTGCCAGCAGTTCAGCAGGGACTAGCACAGATACGCAGTATTTT
TRBJ2-1	many	TRBV12-3/TRBV12-4	TRBD2	CASSHGLAEQFF	TGTGCCAGCAGCCACGGACTAGCGGAGCAGTTCTTC
TRBJ2-5	few	TRBV6-1	NA	CASRRSGVVQETQYF	TGTGCCAGCAGGAGATCGGGGGTTGTACAAGAGACCCAGTACTTC
TRBJ2-1	many	TRBV18	NA	CASSSTRESYNEQFF	TGTGCCAGCTCGTCGACACGGGAATCCTACAATGAGCAGTTCTTC
TRBJ2-4	NA	TRBV20-1	TRBD2	CSARPTPRTSGRDIQYF	TGCAGTGCTAGACCTACTCCACGGACTAGCGGGAGGGACATTCAGTACTTC
TRBJ2-3	many	TRBV12-3/TRBV12-4	NA	CASVFTGQSADTQYF	TGTGCCAGCGTCTTTACGGGACAATCTGCAGATACGCAGTATTTT
TRBJ2-1	NA	TRBV7-9	TRBD2	CASSSPIAGSSYNEQFF	TGTGCCAGCAGCTCCCCTATAGCGGGATCGTCCTACAATGAGCAGTTCTTC
TRBJ2-7	few	TRBV20-1	NA	CSARVGYEQYF	TGCAGTGCTAGAGTAGGCTACGAGCAGTACTTC
TRBJ2-3	NA	TRBV20-1	NA	CSAARTARTDTQYF	TGCAGTGCGGCGCGGACCGCCCGTACAGATACGCAGTATTTT
TRBJ2-3	NA	TRBV27	TRBD2	CASIPGTSGGADTQYF	TGTGCCAGCATCCCCGGGACTAGCGGTGGAGCAGATACGCAGTATTTT
TRBJ1-1	NA	TRBV5-1	TRBD1	CASSYRGGGTEAFF	TGCGCCAGCAGCTACAGGGGGGGCGGCACTGAAGCTTTCTTT
TRBJ2-5	many	TRBV12-3/TRBV12-4	NA	CASSLTGSQETQYF	TGTGCCAGCAGTCTAACGGGATCCCAAGAGACCCAGTACTTC
TRBJ1-5	NA	TRBV15	TRBD1	CATSSPESTGDQPQHF	TGTGCCACCAGCAGTCCTGAATCGACAGGGGATCAGCCCCAGCATTTT
TRBJ2-3	NA	TRBV6-1	NA	CASTYGGGTDTQYF	TGTGCCAGCACCTACGGTGGTGGCACAGATACGCAGTATTTT
TRBJ1-6	few	TRBV27	TRBD1	CASSHPTGFGDSPLHF	TGTGCCAGCAGTCACCCGACAGGGTTTGGTGATTCACCCCTCCACTTT
TRBJ2-2	NA	TRBV30	NA	CAWRRGRATGELFF	TGTGCCTGGAGAAGGGGGAGAGCCACCGGGGAGCTGTTTTTT
TRBJ2-5	NA	TRBV3-1	NA	CASKRGNQETQYF	TGTGCCAGCAAACGGGGGAACCAAGAGACCCAGTACTTC
TRBJ2-5	NA	TRBV6-2/TRBV6-3	TRBD2	CASRPGLAGQETQYF	TGTGCCAGCAGACCGGGACTAGCGGGTCAAGAGACCCAGTACTTC